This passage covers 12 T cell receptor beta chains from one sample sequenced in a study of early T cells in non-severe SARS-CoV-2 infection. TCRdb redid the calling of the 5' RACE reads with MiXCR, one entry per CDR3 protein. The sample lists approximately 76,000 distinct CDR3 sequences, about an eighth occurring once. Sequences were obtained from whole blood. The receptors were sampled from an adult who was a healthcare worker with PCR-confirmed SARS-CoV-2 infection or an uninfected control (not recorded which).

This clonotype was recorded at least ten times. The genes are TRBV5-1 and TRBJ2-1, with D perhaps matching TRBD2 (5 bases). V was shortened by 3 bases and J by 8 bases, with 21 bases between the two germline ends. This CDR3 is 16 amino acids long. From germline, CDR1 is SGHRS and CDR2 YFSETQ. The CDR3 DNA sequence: TGCGCCAGCAGCTGGGATGGGAGTTTCGTCCGCGATGAGCAGTTCTTC. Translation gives CASSWDGSFVRDEQFF.

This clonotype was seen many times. CDR3 residues: CASSGRTVGNYEQYF. CDR3 in DNA: TGTGCCAGCAGCGGACGGACAGTGGGGAACTACGAGCAGTACTTC. V usage is TRBV21-1 and J usage is TRBJ2-7; TRBD1 was called by the table and not checked on the DNA. TRBV21-1 is tagged as a pseudogene. The CDR3 extends over 15 amino acids.

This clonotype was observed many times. DNA for the CDR3: TGTGCCAGCAGCACTGACAGGGGGCTAGATGCCAAAAACATTCAGTACTTC. Encoded protein: CASSTDRGLDAKNIQYF. This sequence joins TRBV28 and TRBJ2-4; TRBD1 agrees at 10 bases. Trimming at V came to 6 bases and at J to 1 base, leaving 9 bases not matched to a gene. Per germline, CDR1 MDHEN and CDR2 SYDVKM. The CDR3 contains 17 residues.

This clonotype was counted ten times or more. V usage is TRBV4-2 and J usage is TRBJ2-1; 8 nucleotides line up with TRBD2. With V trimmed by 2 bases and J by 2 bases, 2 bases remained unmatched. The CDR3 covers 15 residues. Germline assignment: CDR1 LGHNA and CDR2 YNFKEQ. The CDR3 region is CASSQRRGAYNEQFF. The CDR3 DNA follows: TGTGCCAGCAGCCAACGGCGGGGGGCCTACAATGAGCAGTTCTTC.

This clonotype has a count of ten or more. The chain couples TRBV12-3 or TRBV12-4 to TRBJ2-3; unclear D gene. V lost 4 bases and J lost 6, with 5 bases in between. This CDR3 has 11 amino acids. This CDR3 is CASSSGDTQYF. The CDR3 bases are TGTGCCAGCAGTTCCGGGGATACGCAGTATTTT.

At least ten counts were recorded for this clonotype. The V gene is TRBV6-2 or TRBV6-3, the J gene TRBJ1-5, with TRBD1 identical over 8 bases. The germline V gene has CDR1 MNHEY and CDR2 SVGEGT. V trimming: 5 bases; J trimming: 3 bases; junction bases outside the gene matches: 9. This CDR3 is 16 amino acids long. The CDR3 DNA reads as TGTGCCAGCAGTCGAATGACAGGGGCGGTCAATCAGCCCCAGCATTTT. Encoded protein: CASSRMTGAVNQPQHF.

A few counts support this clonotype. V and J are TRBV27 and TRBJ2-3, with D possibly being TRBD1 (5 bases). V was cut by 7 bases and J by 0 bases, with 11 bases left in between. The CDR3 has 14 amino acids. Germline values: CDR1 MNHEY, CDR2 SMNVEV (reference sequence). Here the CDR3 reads CASKKQGSTDTQYF. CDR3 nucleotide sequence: TGTGCCAGCAAGAAGCAGGGCAGCACAGATACGCAGTATTTT.

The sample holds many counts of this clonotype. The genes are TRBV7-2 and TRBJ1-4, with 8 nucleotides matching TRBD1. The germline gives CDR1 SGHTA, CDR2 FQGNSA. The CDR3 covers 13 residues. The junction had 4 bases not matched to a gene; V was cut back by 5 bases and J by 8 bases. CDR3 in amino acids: CASSQGAGEKLFF. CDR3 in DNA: TGTGCCAGCAGCCAGGGGGCTGGAGAAAAACTGTTTTTT.

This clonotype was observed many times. CDR3 loop: CASSPGLGRQDTQYF. As DNA, the CDR3 is TGTGCCAGCAGCCCGGGACTGGGGAGGCAGGATACGCAGTATTTT. The chain carries TRBV7-2 and TRBJ2-3, with D tentatively TRBD2 (6 bases). The CDR3 extends over 15 amino acids. Germline V gives CDR1 SGHTA, CDR2 FQGNSA. V was clipped by 5 bases and J by 6 bases, with 18 bases between them.

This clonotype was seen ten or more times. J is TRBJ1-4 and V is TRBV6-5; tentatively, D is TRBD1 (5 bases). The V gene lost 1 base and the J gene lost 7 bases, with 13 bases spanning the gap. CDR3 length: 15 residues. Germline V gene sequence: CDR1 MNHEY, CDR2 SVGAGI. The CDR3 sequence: CASSYWAGRGEKLFF. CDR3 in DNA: TGTGCCAGCAGTTACTGGGCAGGGAGGGGTGAAAAACTGTTTTTT.

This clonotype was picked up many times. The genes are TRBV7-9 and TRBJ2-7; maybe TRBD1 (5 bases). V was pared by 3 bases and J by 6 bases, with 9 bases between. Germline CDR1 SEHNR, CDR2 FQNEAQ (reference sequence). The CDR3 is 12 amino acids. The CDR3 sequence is CASSFFGAEQYF. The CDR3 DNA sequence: TGTGCCAGCAGCTTTTTTGGGGCCGAGCAGTACTTC.

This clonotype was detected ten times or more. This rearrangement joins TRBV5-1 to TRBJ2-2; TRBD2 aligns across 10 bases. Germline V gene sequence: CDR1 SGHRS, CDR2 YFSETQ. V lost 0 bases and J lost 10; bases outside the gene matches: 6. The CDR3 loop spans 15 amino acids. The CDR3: CASSLVTSGMAELFF. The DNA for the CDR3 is TGCGCCAGCAGCTTGGTAACTAGCGGGATGGCGGAGCTGTTTTTT.